This TCR beta chain was retrieved from a study of regulatory T cells in long-lasting Graves disease. Time point in this sample: newly diagnosed GD, antithyroid drugs for less than 3 months. Extracted PBMC RNA gave rise to the TCR library. Construction of TCR beta libraries relied on iRepertoire HTBI primers and on Arm-PCR targeting CDR3 regions. TCRdb re-derived calls from the multiplex PCR reads in MiXCR, one entry per CDR3 protein. This table has some 250,000 distinct CDR3 sequences, 18% appearing once. This clonotype has at least ten counts. This sample also appeared in a second study, on T cells in Graves' hyperthyroidism and ophthalmopathy.

Specimen: peripheral blood mononuclear cells (PBMCs), collected at new diagnosis, from a patient treated with antithyroid drugs. The sequence was collected from a woman aged 30 to 39 with Graves disease.

CDR3 sequence: CASSMGVETQYF. CDR3 DNA: TGTGCCAGCAGTATGGGGGTAGAGACCCAGTACTTC. The V and J genes are TRBV27 and TRBJ2-5; D may be TRBD1 or TRBD2 (5 bases each). CDR3 length: 12 residues. Trimming shortened V by 5 bases and J by 4 bases, and 8 bases separated the two germline ends. CDR1 is MNHEY, CDR2 SMNVEV, per germline (reference sequence).